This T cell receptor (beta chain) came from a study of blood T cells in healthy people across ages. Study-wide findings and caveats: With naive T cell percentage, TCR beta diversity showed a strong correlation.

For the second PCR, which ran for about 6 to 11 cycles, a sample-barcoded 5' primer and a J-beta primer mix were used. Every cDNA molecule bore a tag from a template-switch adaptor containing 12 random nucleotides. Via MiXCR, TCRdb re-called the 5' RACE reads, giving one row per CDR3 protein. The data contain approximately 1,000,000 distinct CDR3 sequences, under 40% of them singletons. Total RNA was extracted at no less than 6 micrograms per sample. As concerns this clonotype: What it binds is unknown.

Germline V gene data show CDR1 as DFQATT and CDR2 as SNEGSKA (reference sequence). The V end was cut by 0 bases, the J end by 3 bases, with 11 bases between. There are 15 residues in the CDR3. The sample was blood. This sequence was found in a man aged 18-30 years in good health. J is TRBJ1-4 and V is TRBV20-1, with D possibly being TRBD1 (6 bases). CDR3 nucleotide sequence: TGCAGTGCTAGAGAGGACGGGGGGCCTAATGAAAAACTGTTTTTT. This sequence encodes CSAREDGGPNEKLFF.